This TCR beta chain comes out of a study of CD8 T cells in Susac syndrome. A quantity of about 0.5 to 1 ug RNA underwent reverse transcription using random hexamers. TCRdb fed the immunoSEQ multiplex PCR reads into MiXCR, producing one record per CDR3 protein. The table includes some 220,000 distinct CDR3 sequences, around 95% detected once. The CDR3 runs 15 residues. CDR1 is SGHRS, CDR2 YFSETQ, per germline. V was trimmed by 6 bases and J by 3 bases, leaving 18 bases between them. Input material: CD4+ T cells from PBMCs. This TCR derives from a human donor with multiple sclerosis. The chain is built from TRBV5-1 and TRBJ1-1; D may be TRBD1 (5 bases). DNA of the CDR3: TGCGCCAGCAAGAACACCTGGGGGTCGGACACTGAAGCTTTCTTT. Its protein product is CASKNTWGSDTEAFF.